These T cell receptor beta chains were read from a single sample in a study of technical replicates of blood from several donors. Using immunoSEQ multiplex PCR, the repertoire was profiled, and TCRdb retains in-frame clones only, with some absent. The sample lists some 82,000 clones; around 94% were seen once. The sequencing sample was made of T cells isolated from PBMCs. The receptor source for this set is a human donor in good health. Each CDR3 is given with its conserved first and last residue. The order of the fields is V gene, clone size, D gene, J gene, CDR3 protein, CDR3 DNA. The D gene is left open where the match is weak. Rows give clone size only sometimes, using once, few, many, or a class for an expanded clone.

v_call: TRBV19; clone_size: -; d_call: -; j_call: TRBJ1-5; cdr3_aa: CASREPLLRGNQPQHF; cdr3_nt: TGTGCCAGTAGGGAACCCCTACTACGGGGCAATCAGCCCCAGCATTTT
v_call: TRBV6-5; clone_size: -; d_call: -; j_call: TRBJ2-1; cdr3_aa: CASSYRGNSYNEQFF; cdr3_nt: TGTGCCAGCAGTTACCGCGGGAATTCCTACAATGAGCAGTTCTTC
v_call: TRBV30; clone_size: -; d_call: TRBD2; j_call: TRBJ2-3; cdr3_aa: CAWSWLAGDGTDTQYF; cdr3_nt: TGTGCCTGGAGTTGGCTAGCGGGAGATGGGACAGATACGCAGTATTTT
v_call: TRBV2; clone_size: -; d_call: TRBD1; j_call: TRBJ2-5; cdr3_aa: CASTRTGQGDWETQYF; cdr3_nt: TGTGCCAGCACCAGGACGGGACAGGGGGACTGGGAGACCCAGTACTTC
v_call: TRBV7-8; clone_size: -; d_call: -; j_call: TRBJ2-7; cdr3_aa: CASSRVRLVGSYEQYF; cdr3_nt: TGTGCCAGCAGTCGCGTGAGACTAGTAGGCTCCTACGAGCAGTACTTC
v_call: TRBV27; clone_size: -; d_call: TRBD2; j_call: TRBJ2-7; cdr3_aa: CASSLISGRADEQYF; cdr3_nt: TGTGCCAGCAGTTTAATTTCTGGGAGGGCCGACGAGCAGTACTTC
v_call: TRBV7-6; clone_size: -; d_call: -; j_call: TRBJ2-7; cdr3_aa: CASSLTSYEQYF; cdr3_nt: TGTGCCAGCAGCTTAACTTCCTACGAGCAGTACTTC
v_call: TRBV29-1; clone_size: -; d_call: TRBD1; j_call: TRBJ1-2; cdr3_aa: CSVEWTGRGYGYTF; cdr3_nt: TGCAGCGTTGAGTGGACAGGGCGAGGATATGGCTACACCTTC
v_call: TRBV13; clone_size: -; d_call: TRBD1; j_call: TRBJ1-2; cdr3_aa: CATTNFGDRDGYTF; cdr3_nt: TGTGCCACCACTAATTTTGGGGACAGGGATGGCTACACCTTC
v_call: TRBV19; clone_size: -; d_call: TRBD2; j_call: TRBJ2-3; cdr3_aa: CASSTLAGGPSGTQYF; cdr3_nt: TGTGCCAGTAGTACGCTAGCGGGAGGGCCCTCAGGAACGCAGTATTTT
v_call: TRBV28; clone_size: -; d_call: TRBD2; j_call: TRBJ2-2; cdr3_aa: CASSRTSGSFGRAGELFF; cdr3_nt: TGTGCCAGCAGTCGGACTAGCGGGAGCTTTGGGAGGGCCGGGGAGCTGTTTTTT
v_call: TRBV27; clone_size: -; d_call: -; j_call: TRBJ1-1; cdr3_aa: CASSTMGETEAFF; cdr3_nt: TGTGCCAGCAGTACTATGGGAGAAACTGAAGCTTTCTTT
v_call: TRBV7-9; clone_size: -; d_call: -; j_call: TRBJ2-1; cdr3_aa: CASTGHSSYNEQFF; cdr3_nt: TGTGCCAGCACAGGACACAGCTCCTACAATGAGCAGTTCTTC
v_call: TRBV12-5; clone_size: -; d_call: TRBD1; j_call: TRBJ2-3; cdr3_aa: CASGPGGPSTDTQYF; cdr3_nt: TGTGCTAGTGGGCCAGGGGGTCCTAGCACAGATACGCAGTATTTT
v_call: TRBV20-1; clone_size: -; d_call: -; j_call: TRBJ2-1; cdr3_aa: CSAVPVNEQFF; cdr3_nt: TGCAGTGCTGTCCCTGTAAATGAGCAGTTCTTC
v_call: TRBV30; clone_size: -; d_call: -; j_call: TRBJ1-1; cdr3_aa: CAWSVTENTEAFF; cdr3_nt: TGTGCCTGGAGTGTGACAGAAAACACTGAAGCTTTCTTT
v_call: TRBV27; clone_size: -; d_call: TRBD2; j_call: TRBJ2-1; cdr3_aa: CASSLSVTSGLYNEQFF; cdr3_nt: TGTGCCAGCAGTTTATCGGTAACTAGCGGACTCTACAATGAGCAGTTCTTC
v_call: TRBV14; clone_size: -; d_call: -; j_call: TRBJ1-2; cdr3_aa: CASSQDPRAFGYTF; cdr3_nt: TGTGCCAGCAGCCAAGACCCCCGCGCATTTGGCTACACCTTC
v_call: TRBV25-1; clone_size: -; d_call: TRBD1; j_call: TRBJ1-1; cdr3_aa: CASSARDRVIPEAFF; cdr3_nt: TGTGCCAGCAGTGCCCGGGACAGGGTAATCCCTGAAGCTTTCTTT
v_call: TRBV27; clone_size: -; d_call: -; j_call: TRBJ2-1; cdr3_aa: CASSWIRGDEQFF; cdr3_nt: TGTGCCAGCAGTTGGATCAGGGGCGATGAGCAGTTCTTC
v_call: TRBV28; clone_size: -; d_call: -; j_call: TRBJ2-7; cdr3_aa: CASSFQGLEQYF; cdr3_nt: TGTGCCAGCAGTTTTCAGGGTCTCGAGCAGTACTTC
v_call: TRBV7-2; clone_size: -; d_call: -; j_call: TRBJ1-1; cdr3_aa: CASITRREAFF; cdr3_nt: TGTGCCAGCATCACAAGAAGAGAAGCTTTCTTT
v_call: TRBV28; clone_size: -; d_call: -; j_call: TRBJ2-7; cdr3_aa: CASSFRGRTYEQYF; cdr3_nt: TGTGCCAGCAGTTTCAGGGGACGAACCTACGAGCAGTACTTC
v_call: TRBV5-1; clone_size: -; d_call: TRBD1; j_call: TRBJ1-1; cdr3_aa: CASSYGQGNTEAFF; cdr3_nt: TGCGCCAGCAGCTACGGACAGGGAAACACTGAAGCTTTCTTT
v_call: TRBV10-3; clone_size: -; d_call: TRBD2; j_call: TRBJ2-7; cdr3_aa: CAMGTSGSLNAYEQYF; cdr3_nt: TGTGCCATGGGGACTAGCGGGAGTTTGAATGCCTACGAGCAGTACTTC
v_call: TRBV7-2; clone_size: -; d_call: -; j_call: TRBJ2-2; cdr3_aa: CASSLEPLPSGELFF; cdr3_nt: TGTGCCAGCAGCTTAGAGCCCCTCCCCTCCGGGGAGCTGTTTTTT
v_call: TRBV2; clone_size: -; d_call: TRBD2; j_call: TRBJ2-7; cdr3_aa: CASKLAGGPYEQYF; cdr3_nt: TGTGCCAGCAAACTAGCGGGGGGGCCCTACGAGCAGTACTTC
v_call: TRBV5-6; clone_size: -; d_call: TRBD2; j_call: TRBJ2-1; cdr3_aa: CASSLELAGVSYNEQFF; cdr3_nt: TGTGCCAGCAGCTTGGAACTAGCGGGAGTCTCCTACAATGAGCAGTTCTTC
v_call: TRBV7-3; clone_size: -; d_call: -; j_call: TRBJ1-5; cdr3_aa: CASSLGPRGNSNQPQHF; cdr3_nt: TGTGCCAGCAGCTTAGGGCCCAGGGGTAATAGCAATCAGCCCCAGCATTTT
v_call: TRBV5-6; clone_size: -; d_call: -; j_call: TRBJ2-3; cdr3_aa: CASSGAGTRDTQYF; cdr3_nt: TGTGCCAGCAGCGGGGCCGGGACTCGCGATACGCAGTATTTT
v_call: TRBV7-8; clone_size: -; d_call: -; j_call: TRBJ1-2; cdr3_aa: CASSLAQGNYGYTF; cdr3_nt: TGTGCCAGCAGCTTAGCACAGGGCAACTATGGCTACACCTTC
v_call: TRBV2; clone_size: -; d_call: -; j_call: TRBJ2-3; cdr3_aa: CAILSSTDTQYF; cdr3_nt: TGTGCCATTCTCTCTAGCACAGATACGCAGTATTTT
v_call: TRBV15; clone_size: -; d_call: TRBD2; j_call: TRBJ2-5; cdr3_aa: CATSRDLTSGILETQYF; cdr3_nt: TGTGCCACCAGCAGAGATCTCACTAGCGGGATTCTAGAGACCCAGTACTTC
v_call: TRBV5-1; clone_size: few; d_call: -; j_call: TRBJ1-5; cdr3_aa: CASSLDGQGSNQPQHF; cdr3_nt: TGCGCCAGCAGCTTGGATGGGCAGGGTAGCAATCAGCCCCAGCATTTT
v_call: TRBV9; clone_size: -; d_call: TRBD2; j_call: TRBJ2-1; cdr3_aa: CASSVGSGGGEQFF; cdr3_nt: TGTGCCAGCAGCGTAGGTAGCGGGGGGGGAGAGCAGTTCTTC
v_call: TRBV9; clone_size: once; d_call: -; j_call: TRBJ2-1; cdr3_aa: CASSPQSGTYNEQFF; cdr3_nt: TGTGCCAGCAGCCCTCAATCCGGGACTTACAATGAGCAGTTCTTC
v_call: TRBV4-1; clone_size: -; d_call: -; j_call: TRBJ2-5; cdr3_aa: CASSRTQETQYF; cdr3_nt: TGCGCCAGCAGCCGGACACAAGAGACCCAGTACTTC
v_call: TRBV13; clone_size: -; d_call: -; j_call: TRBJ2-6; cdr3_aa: CATSLRVSGANVLTF; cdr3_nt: TGTGCCACCTCACTTCGAGTCTCTGGGGCCAACGTCCTGACTTTC
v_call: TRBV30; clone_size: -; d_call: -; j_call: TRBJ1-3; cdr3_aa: CAWSGGSSGNTIYF; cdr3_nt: TGTGCCTGGAGCGGAGGGAGCTCTGGAAACACCATATATTTT
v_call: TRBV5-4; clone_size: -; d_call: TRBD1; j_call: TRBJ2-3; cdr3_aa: CASSLPGGTDTQYF; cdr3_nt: TGTGCCAGCAGCCTCCCAGGGGGAACAGATACGCAGTATTTT
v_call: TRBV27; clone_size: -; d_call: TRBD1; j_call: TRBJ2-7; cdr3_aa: CASITRQGANYEQYF; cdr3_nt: TGTGCCAGCATTACAAGACAGGGAGCAAATTACGAGCAGTACTTC
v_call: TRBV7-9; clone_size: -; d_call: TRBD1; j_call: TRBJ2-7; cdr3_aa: CASSSRDRGFEQYF; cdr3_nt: TGTGCCAGCAGCAGCCGGGACAGGGGTTTCGAGCAGTACTTC
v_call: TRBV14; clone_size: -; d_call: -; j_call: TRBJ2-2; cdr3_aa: CASSQGLLGTGELFF; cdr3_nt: TGTGCCAGCAGCCAAGGACTACTAGGGACCGGGGAGCTGTTTTTT
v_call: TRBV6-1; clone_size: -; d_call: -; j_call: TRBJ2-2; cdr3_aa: CASSEGRWRTGELFF; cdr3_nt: TGTGCCAGCAGTGAAGGAAGGTGGAGGACCGGGGAGCTGTTTTTT
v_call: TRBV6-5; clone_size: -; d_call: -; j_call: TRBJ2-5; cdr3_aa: CASSTFETQYF; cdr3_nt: TGTGCCAGCAGTACATTCGAGACCCAGTACTTC
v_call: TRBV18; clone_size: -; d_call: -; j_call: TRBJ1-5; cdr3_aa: CASSPSHDQPQHF; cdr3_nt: TGTGCCAGCTCACCATCCCATGATCAGCCCCAGCATTTT
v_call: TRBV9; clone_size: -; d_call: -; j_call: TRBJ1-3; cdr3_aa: CASSLGAGAGNTIYF; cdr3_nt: TGTGCCAGCAGCTTAGGAGCGGGGGCCGGAAACACCATATATTTT
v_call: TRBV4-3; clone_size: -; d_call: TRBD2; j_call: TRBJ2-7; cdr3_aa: CASSQTSGSYYEQYF; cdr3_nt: TGCGCCAGCAGCCAGACTAGCGGATCATACTACGAGCAGTACTTC
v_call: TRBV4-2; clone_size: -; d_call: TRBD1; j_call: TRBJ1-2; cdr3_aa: CASSQGQGPYTF; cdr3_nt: TGTGCCAGCAGCCAAGGACAGGGGCCCTACACCTTC
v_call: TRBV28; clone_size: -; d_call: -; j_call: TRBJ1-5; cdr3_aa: CASSLWTGEDQPQHF; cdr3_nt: TGTGCCAGCAGTTTATGGACAGGAGAGGATCAGCCCCAACATTTT
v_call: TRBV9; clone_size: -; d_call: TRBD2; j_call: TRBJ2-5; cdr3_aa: CASSVGEGGKETQYF; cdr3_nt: TGTGCCAGCAGCGTAGGGGAGGGAGGAAAAGAGACCCAGTACTTC
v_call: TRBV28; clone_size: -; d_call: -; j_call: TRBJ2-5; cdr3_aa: CASSLDGGYETQYF; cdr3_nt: TGTGCCAGCAGTTTGGATGGAGGGTACGAGACCCAGTACTTC
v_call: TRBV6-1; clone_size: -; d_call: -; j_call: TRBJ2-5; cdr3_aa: CASSSGQPQETQYF; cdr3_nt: TGTGCCAGCAGTTCAGGACAGCCCCAAGAGACCCAGTACTTC
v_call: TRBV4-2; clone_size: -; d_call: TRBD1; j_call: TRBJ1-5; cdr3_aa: CASSQNRGNSGNQPQHF; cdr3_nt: TGTGCCAGCAGCCAAAACAGGGGGAATTCTGGCAATCAGCCCCAGCATTTT